The 17 T cell receptor beta chains presented below share a single source sample, sequenced in a study of T cell changes during pregnancy in multiple sclerosis. Profiling relied on immunoSEQ multiplex PCR, and the TCRdb table lists in-frame clones only, not all of them. The sample includes 70,000 to 100,000 clones, 93% of them seen just once. The material sequenced was peripheral blood, taken in the third trimester of pregnancy. Source of these receptors: a female donor in good health, enrolled as a control in a pregnancy study.

This chain links TRBV5-5 with TRBJ2-3, with 8 bases lining up with TRBD2. The germline V gene has CDR1 SGHKS and CDR2 YYEKEE (reference sequence). With V trimmed by 0 bases and J by 3 bases, 3 bases remained unmatched. The CDR3 contains 15 residues. The CDR3 DNA sequence: TGTGCCAGCAGCTTGGGTCTAGCGGGTACAGATACGCAGTATTTT. Its protein product is CASSLGLAGTDTQYF.

This chain joins TRBV7-9 and TRBJ1-2, with unresolved D. V lost 2 bases and J lost 6, with 10 bases in between. There are 13 residues in the CDR3. Germline V gives CDR1 SEHNR, CDR2 FQNEAQ (reference sequence). CDR3: CASSLPLSHGYTF. The DNA for the CDR3 is TGTGCCAGCAGCTTACCCCTTAGCCATGGCTACACCTTC.

V and J are TRBV7-9 and TRBJ1-2; maybe TRBD1 (5 bases). CDR3 length equals 12 residues. V lost 7 bases to trimming and J lost 3 bases, with 9 bases between them. CDR1 is SEHNR and CDR2 is FQNEAQ in the germline V gene (reference sequence). The CDR3 region has the DNA TGTGCCAGCACAGGGTACGACTATGGCTACACCTTC. Amino acid sequence: CASTGYDYGYTF.

The chain is built from TRBV5-1 and TRBJ2-7; the match to TRBD2 covers 14 bases. The CDR3 contains 14 residues. After removal of 7 bases from V and 5 bases from J, the junction contained 5 bases not matched to a gene. The germline CDR1 and CDR2 sequences are SGHRS and YFSETQ. The CDR3 is CASGGTSGSHEQYF. The CDR3 bases are TGCGCCAGCGGGGGGACTAGCGGGAGCCACGAGCAGTACTTC.

V usage is TRBV4-1 and J usage is TRBJ2-5, with D tentatively TRBD2 (6 bases). The V gene lost 4 bases and the J gene lost 1 base, with 25 bases spanning the gap. Germline CDR1 reads MGHRA; CDR2 reads YSYEKL. The CDR3 is 19 residues long. The CDR3 protein is CASSPAGGVVLDPQETQYF. In DNA form, the CDR3 reads TGCGCCAGCAGCCCCGCAGGAGGGGTGGTCCTAGACCCCCAAGAGACCCAGTACTTC.

The chain combines TRBV2 with TRBJ2-1; the match to TRBD2 covers 9 bases. The CDR3 covers 15 residues. CDR1 is SNHLY, CDR2 FYNNEI, per germline. Losses at the gene ends were 7 bases for V and 3 bases for J; bases not matched to a gene: 7. CDR3 loop: CASMGLAGSYNEQFF. CDR3 DNA: TGTGCCAGCATGGGCCTAGCGGGAAGCTACAATGAGCAGTTCTTC.

The chain combines TRBV11-3 with TRBJ2-3; D unresolved. The CDR3 totals 13 residues. Germline V gene lookup returns CDR1 SGHNT and CDR2 YENEEA. The V gene lost 1 base and the J gene lost 2 bases, with 4 bases spanning the gap. The CDR3 reads CASSLANTDTQYF. The CDR3 DNA reads TGTGCCAGCAGCTTAGCCAACACAGATACGCAGTATTTT. Supplemented by reference TRBV11-3 and TRBJ2-3, the full variable domain reads EAGVVQSPRYKIIEKKQPVAFWCNPISGHNTLYWYLQNLGQGPELLIRYENEEAVDDSQLPKDRFSAERLKGVDSTLKIQPAELGDSAVYLCASSLANTDTQYFGPGTRLTVL.

V gene TRBV5-4 combines with J gene TRBJ2-5; perhaps TRBD2 as D (6 bases). CDR1 and CDR2 (germline): SGHNT, YYREEE (reference sequence). The CDR3 runs to 14 residues. V was cut by 4 bases and J by 2 bases, with 12 bases left in between. The CDR3 protein is CASSLGTQQETQYF. The CDR3 region has the DNA TGTGCCAGCAGCCTTGGGACTCAGCAAGAGACCCAGTACTTC.

This clone was picked up one time. The chain carries TRBV5-1 and TRBJ1-5, with 10 bases that match TRBD1. Per germline, CDR1 SGHRS and CDR2 YFSETQ. The CDR3 spans 14 residues. Germline trimming cut 4 bases from V and 5 bases from J; bases unmatched to any gene: 3. The DNA for the CDR3 is TGCGCCAGCAGCCCGGGACAGGGGCATCAGCCCCAGCATTTT. It encodes CASSPGQGHQPQHF.

The V gene is TRBV2, the J gene TRBJ2-6; D is possibly TRBD2 (6 bases). CDR3 size: 12 residues. CDR1 is SNHLY, CDR2 FYNNEI, per germline. V dropped 11 bases and J dropped 4 bases, with 9 bases sitting between them. The CDR3 DNA reads TGTGCCGGCGGGGTGGGGGCCAACGTCCTGACTTTC. Translated: CAGGVGANVLTF.

The rearrangement joins TRBV9 to TRBJ1-1, with D perhaps matching TRBD1 (5 bases). Germline CDR1 reads SGDLS; CDR2 reads YYNGEE. The CDR3 consists of 14 residues. V shed 2 bases and J shed 4 bases, with 12 bases lying between them. This CDR3 reads CASSVGGGGTEAFF. DNA for the CDR3: TGTGCCAGCAGCGTGGGGGGGGGAGGCACTGAAGCTTTCTTT.

The chain couples TRBV19 to TRBJ1-5, with 11 nucleotides matching TRBD1. Losses at the gene ends were 6 bases for V and 6 bases for J; bases not matched to a gene: 7. Germline V gene lookup returns CDR1 LNHDA and CDR2 SQIVND (reference sequence). The CDR3 has 15 amino acids. The CDR3 bases are TGTGCCAGTAGACCCGGACAGGGGGCGTCTCAGCCCCAGCATTTT. This gives the protein CASRPGQGASQPQHF.

The chain couples TRBV27 to TRBJ1-3; D is possibly TRBD1 (6 bases). This CDR3 has 15 amino acids. Germline V lookup: CDR1 MNHEY, CDR2 SMNVEV (reference sequence). V lost 6 bases and J 4 bases, leaving 16 bases between the germline ends. The CDR3 DNA sequence: TGTGCCAGCAGCCTAAACAGGGAACGGGGAAACACCATATATTTT. It encodes CASSLNRERGNTIYF.

The chain is built from TRBV5-6 and TRBJ2-3, with D tentatively TRBD2 (7 bases). CDR1 is SGHDT, CDR2 YYEEEE, per germline. Trimming stripped 2 bases from V and 0 bases from J, with 13 bases between. The CDR3 covers 16 residues. The CDR3 loop is CASSFAGARSTDTQYF. For the CDR3, the DNA is TGTGCCAGCAGCTTTGCGGGGGCGCGAAGCACAGATACGCAGTATTTT.

The rearrangement uses TRBV6-5 and TRBJ1-4; D ambiguous. There are 14 residues in the CDR3. Trimming shortened V by 6 bases and J by 8 bases, and 16 bases separated the two germline ends. CDR1 and CDR2 from the germline V gene are MNHEY and SVGAGI. This chain's CDR3 is CASRPRGRGEKLFF. CDR3 sequence (DNA): TGTGCCAGCAGGCCTAGAGGACGAGGGGAAAAACTGTTTTTT.

V and J are TRBV5-1 and TRBJ1-5; 9 bases align to TRBD1. The CDR3 runs 15 residues. CDR1 is SGHRS and CDR2 is YFSETQ in the germline V gene. Germline trimming cut 4 bases from V and 4 bases from J; bases unmatched to any gene: 6. In DNA form, the CDR3 reads TGCGCCAGCAGCCCCGGGACAGGGCATAATCAGCCCCAGCATTTT. Amino acid sequence: CASSPGTGHNQPQHF.

V is TRBV5-1 and J is TRBJ1-1; 7 positions agree with TRBD1. Germline CDR1 and CDR2: SGHRS and YFSETQ. J was trimmed by 1 base and V by 6 bases; bases with no gene match: 9. This CDR3 is built from 15 residues. The CDR3 bases are TGCGCCAGCAAAAGTTCCGGGACAGAGAACACTGAAGCTTTCTTT. It yields the protein CASKSSGTENTEAFF.